This T cell receptor (beta chain) was sequenced for a study of shared clonotypes between healthy human individuals. Study-wide findings and caveats: Since donors were few, the genetic and exposure-history diversity represented was limited.

All of the donors resided in Nashville, Tennessee, and each was a Caucasian adult. This clone showed up just once. Its antigen is currently unknown. The run depth of the assay was deep. Assay used: immunoSEQ multiplex PCR; TCRdb lists only in-frame clones, some missing. Of about 2.5 million clones in the sample, 85% to 95% were seen once. This CDR3 region has 12 residues. Germline V lookup: CDR1 LNHNV, CDR2 YYDKDF (reference sequence). Trimming left V 8 bases short and J 7 bases short, with 14 bases between. The clonotype was recovered from a man younger than 30 in good health. Some clones in this sample may be carry-over from other donors' samples. The material sequenced was naive CD4+ T cells from PBMCs. Subset noted: CD45RA+ positively selected. The rearrangement joins TRBV15 to TRBJ1-2; possible D gene TRBD1, 6 bases. The CDR3 loop reads CATASGGSGYTF. In nucleotides, the CDR3 is TGTGCCACCGCGTCTGGGGGCAGTGGCTACACCTTC.